A selection of T cell receptor beta chains follows, all from one sample in a study of T cell repertoires in cytomegalovirus infection. Each CDR3 protein gets one entry after TCRdb re-called the reads with MiXCR. The repertoire holds approximately 500,000 distinct CDR3 sequences, 15% to 20% seen once, with more than 20% in the top ten. The sequenced material came from CD8+ T cells from PBMCs. The receptors here all came from a human donor in good health (CMV status not recorded). Some clones in this sample may be carry-over from other donors' samples. Both conserved end residues are part of each CDR3. The D gene is left open where the match is weak. Where a row states a size, it is once, few, many or the class of an expanded clone; other rows omit it.

DNA,CDR3,D,V,J,size
TGTGCCAGCAGCCGACTAGTTGATGAGCAGTTCTTC,CASSRLVDEQFF,NA,TRBV7-6,TRBJ2-1,NA
TGTGCCAGCAGCTTTACAGGTTACGAGCAGTACTTC,CASSFTGYEQYF,NA,TRBV7-2,TRBJ2-7,many
TGTGCCAGCAGCTTAGTCCCGGGAGGGACTGGGGCCAACGTCCTGACTTTC,CASSLVPGGTGANVLTF,TRBD2,TRBV11-2,TRBJ2-6,many
TGTGCCAGCAGCTGGGACGACACCATATATTTT,CASSWDDTIYF,NA,TRBV7-9,TRBJ1-3,many
TGCGCCAGCAGCGGGGGGGCAGTGCAAGAGACCCAGTACTTC,CASSGGAVQETQYF,NA,TRBV5-1,TRBJ2-5,NA
TGTGCCAGCAGGTCTACAGGGGACGAGCAGTACTTC,CASRSTGDEQYF,TRBD1,TRBV27,TRBJ2-7,few
TGTGCCAGCAGCCCACCCTACCGGGACAGGGACAACACCGGGGAGCTGTTTTTT,CASSPPYRDRDNTGELFF,TRBD1,TRBV5-6,TRBJ2-2,NA
TGTGCCAGCAAAGGTGGACAGGGGAGAGAGACCCAGTACTTC,CASKGGQGRETQYF,TRBD1,TRBV2,TRBJ2-5,many
TGTGCCAGCAGTTTAGTAGTACTAGCGGGAGGCACAGATACGCAGTATTTT,CASSLVVLAGGTDTQYF,TRBD2,TRBV28,TRBJ2-3,many
TGTGCCAGCATCTCCTCCGTCTCCGGGGAGCTGTTTTTT,CASISSVSGELFF,NA,TRBV27,TRBJ2-2,many
TGTGCCAGCAGCTCCTTAGCACAGGGGGTCGACTATGGCTACACCTTC,CASSSLAQGVDYGYTF,TRBD1,TRBV7-6,TRBJ1-2,few
TGTGCCAGCAGAGCCAGACTAGCGGGAGTAAACACCGGGGAGCTGTTTTTT,CASRARLAGVNTGELFF,TRBD2,TRBV6-6,TRBJ2-2,many
TGTGCCAGCAGCGCCAACCCTAGCACTGAAGCTTTCTTT,CASSANPSTEAFF,NA,TRBV9,TRBJ1-1,NA
TGTGCCAGCAAGGCGGCAGGAGCTAACTATGGCTACACCTTC,CASKAAGANYGYTF,NA,TRBV27,TRBJ1-2,NA
TGTGCCAGCCAGGCGGGGAGCACAGATACGCAGTATTTT,CASQAGSTDTQYF,NA,TRBV7-9,TRBJ2-3,few
TGTGCCAGTAGTATAGGGGAAGCCTACAATGAGCAGTTCTTC,CASSIGEAYNEQFF,NA,TRBV19,TRBJ2-1,many
TGTGCCAGCAGTGATAGGGGGCTGGATGGCTACACCTTC,CASSDRGLDGYTF,TRBD1,TRBV2,TRBJ1-2,NA
TGTGCCAGCAGCGTAGTTCTGGGTAACACTGAAGCTTTCTTT,CASSVVLGNTEAFF,NA,TRBV9,TRBJ1-1,many
TGTGCCAGCAGATCTTACCCCCCTTCTACTAGCGGGGTCTACAATGAGCAGTTCTTC,CASRSYPPSTSGVYNEQFF,TRBD2,TRBV2,TRBJ2-1,many
TGTGCCAGCAGTTTATCGATGGGAGGGGCCCCGATAACTAATGAAAAACTGTTTTTT,CASSLSMGGAPITNEKLFF,NA,TRBV27,TRBJ1-4,NA
TGTGCCAGCAGCTCCTTGGGGGGAGGAACAGATACGCAGTATTTT,CASSSLGGGTDTQYF,NA,TRBV7-3,TRBJ2-3,many
NA,CASSLAVVAGGIRELFF,NA,TRBV7-9,TRBJ2-1,many
TGTGCCAGCAGCTTAAGAAAAAGGGGAGCCGGGGAGCTGTTTTTT,CASSLRKRGAGELFF,NA,TRBV11-2,TRBJ2-2,many
TGTGCCAGTAGCTCCTGGACTAGCGGGAACCCCGGGGAGCTGTTTTTT,CASSSWTSGNPGELFF,TRBD2,TRBV19,TRBJ2-2,many
TGTGCCAGCAACTCCCGACTAGCGGGGGGACTCACAGATACGCAGTATTTT,CASNSRLAGGLTDTQYF,TRBD2,TRBV12-3/TRBV12-4,TRBJ2-3,many
TGTGCCAGCAGTTACTCGAGCGGGGGCGCTTTCGCAGATACGCAGTATTTT,CASSYSSGGAFADTQYF,TRBD2,TRBV6-6,TRBJ2-3,many
TGTGCCAGCACCGCTGGGGGGGACAATCAGCCCCAGCATTTT,CASTAGGDNQPQHF,NA,TRBV7-9,TRBJ1-5,NA
TGTGCCAGCAGTGGCCGGGACACCCACTACGAGCAGTACTTC,CASSGRDTHYEQYF,NA,TRBV6-1,TRBJ2-7,few
TGTGCCAGCAGCGTAGCCCCTGGGCAGGCGGTACAAGATGGCTACACCTTC,CASSVAPGQAVQDGYTF,NA,TRBV9,TRBJ1-2,few
TGCAGCGTTTTGACGGGCCTTACCTACGAGCAGTACTTC,CSVLTGLTYEQYF,NA,TRBV29-1,TRBJ2-7,few
TGCAGTGCTAGAGGCGCAGGGGGTTGGAATGAGCAGTTCTTC,CSARGAGGWNEQFF,TRBD1,TRBV20-1,TRBJ2-1,few
TGTGCCAGCACCCTGAGAGGGCCCCCCAATCAGCCCCAGCATTTT,CASTLRGPPNQPQHF,NA,TRBV28,TRBJ1-5,NA
TGTGCCAGCAGCTTAGCAGCGGGGGGGCCGTCGTACAATGAGCAGTTCTTC,CASSLAAGGPSYNEQFF,TRBD2,TRBV7-2,TRBJ2-1,many
TGTGCCAGCAGCTTTGGTTATGGCGGTCAGGGCTCACCCCTCCACTTT,CASSFGYGGQGSPLHF,NA,TRBV5-6,TRBJ1-6,NA
TGTGCCAGTGCGGTCAAATGGGGCACTGAAGCTTTCTTT,CASAVKWGTEAFF,NA,TRBV19,TRBJ1-1,few
TGCGCCAGCAGCTTGGGTTGGCGGGGGGCCCTGGATGAGCAGTTCTTC,CASSLGWRGALDEQFF,TRBD2,TRBV5-1,TRBJ2-1,NA
TGTGCCAGCAGCCCCCGCGAAGAAGCCTACGAGCAGTACTTC,CASSPREEAYEQYF,NA,TRBV12-3/TRBV12-4,TRBJ2-7,few
TGTGCCAGCAGCTTGGATGGAGGGTATAGCAATCAGCCCCAGCATTTT,CASSLDGGYSNQPQHF,NA,TRBV5-4,TRBJ1-5,NA
TGTGCTAGTGGTTTGGCCCCCTACGAGCAGTACTTC,CASGLAPYEQYF,NA,TRBV12-5,TRBJ2-7,few
TGTGCCATCAGTAAGTCATCCGGACAGGGGGCTGATGAGCAGTTCTTC,CAISKSSGQGADEQFF,TRBD1,TRBV10-3,TRBJ2-1,NA
TGTGCCACCAGCAGAGATATCGTGGCAGGAGGTTTGAACACTGAAGCTTTCTTT,CATSRDIVAGGLNTEAFF,NA,TRBV15,TRBJ1-1,many
TGTGCCAGCAGTGAAGGAGGTAGTGGAAACACCATATATTTT,CASSEGGSGNTIYF,NA,TRBV25-1,TRBJ1-3,many
TGTGCCAGCAGCTTAGATAACATGGGTTCCTACAATGAGCAGTTCTTC,CASSLDNMGSYNEQFF,NA,TRBV7-8,TRBJ2-1,many
TGTGCCAGCACGGTAGTCGGCAGCTTAACCACCGGGGAGCTGTTTTTT,CASTVVGSLTTGELFF,NA,TRBV4-2,TRBJ2-2,NA